A selection of T cell receptor beta chains follows, all from one sample in a study of shared clonotypes between healthy human individuals. TCRdb keeps only in-frame clones here, not all; method: immunoSEQ multiplex PCR. The sample carries 1,500,000 or so clones, approximately 98.5% recorded once. Sequencing used naive CD4+ T cells sorted from blood. These receptors all come from a man aged 25 to 45 in good health. Both conserved end residues are part of each CDR3. A D gene is named only where the DNA matches it firmly. Clone size is stated in some rows and not others, as once, few, many or a class when expanded.

size | J | V | D | DNA | CDR3
NA | TRBJ2-2 | TRBV4-1 | NA | TGCGCCAGCAGCCAAGGGCGGGGAGAGACCGGGGAGCTGTTTTTT | CASSQGRGETGELFF
NA | TRBJ2-7 | TRBV6-4 | TRBD1 | TGTGCCAGCAGTGAGGGGACAGGGGCCTACGAGCAGTACTTC | CASSEGTGAYEQYF
NA | TRBJ2-2 | TRBV5-1 | NA | TGCGCCAGCAGACAAGGCAGAGCGAACACCGGGGAGCTGTTTTTT | CASRQGRANTGELFF
NA | TRBJ1-2 | TRBV5-1 | NA | TGCGCCAGCAGCCCATCCGGGGAAATAATCAATGGCTACACCTTC | CASSPSGEIINGYTF
NA | TRBJ2-5 | TRBV19 | TRBD1 | TGTGCCAGTAGTCCCCAGGACAGGGCGGAGACCCAGTACTTC | CASSPQDRAETQYF
NA | TRBJ1-3 | TRBV18 | NA | TGTGCCAGCTCACAGAGGGGAAACACCATATATTTT | CASSQRGNTIYF
NA | TRBJ2-7 | TRBV21-1 | NA | TGTGCCAGCACGCAAAAGCACCCCTACGAGCAGTACTTC | CASTQKHPYEQYF
NA | TRBJ2-7 | TRBV2 | NA | TGTGCCAGCACCCAGGGAACCTACGAGCAGTACTTC | CASTQGTYEQYF
NA | TRBJ1-5 | TRBV7-2 | NA | TGTGCCAGCAGCTTGGGCCAGGATCAGCCCCAGCATTTT | CASSLGQDQPQHF
once | TRBJ2-7 | TRBV27 | NA | TGTGCCAGCAGTTTATTTTCCCCCCCCTACGAGCAGTACTTC | CASSLFSPPYEQYF
NA | TRBJ2-2 | TRBV19 | NA | TGTGCCAGTCAGCGGCAGGTCAACACCGGGGAGCTGTTTTTT | CASQRQVNTGELFF
NA | TRBJ2-2 | TRBV7-9 | TRBD1 | TGTGCCAGCAGCAGAGACAGGGGAGGTACCGGGGAGCTGTTTTTT | CASSRDRGGTGELFF
NA | TRBJ1-2 | TRBV18 | TRBD1 | TGTGCCAGCTCACCCCGGGACAGATGGAACTATGGCTACACCTTC | CASSPRDRWNYGYTF
NA | TRBJ2-7 | TRBV28 | TRBD2 | TGTGCCAGCAGTTCCCTCCCTAGCGGGAGGCCTCGGTACTTC | CASSSLPSGRPRYF
NA | TRBJ1-2 | TRBV5-4 | NA | TGTGCCAGCAGCCCCACGGGTGAGGGATACTATGGCTACACCTTC | CASSPTGEGYYGYTF
NA | TRBJ1-3 | TRBV27 | NA | TGTGCCAGCAGCTCGGGACAATTAATATCTGGAAACACCATATATTTT | CASSSGQLISGNTIYF
NA | TRBJ2-3 | TRBV29-1 | NA | TGCAGCGTTGTTTGGGGAGATACGCAGTATTTT | CSVVWGDTQYF
NA | TRBJ1-3 | TRBV9 | NA | TGTGCCAGCAGCGTCTCACAGGTCTCTGGAAACACCATATATTTT | CASSVSQVSGNTIYF
NA | TRBJ1-5 | TRBV10-2 | NA | TGCGCCAGCAGTGCGTCGTCAGCCAATCAGCCCCAGCATTTT | CASSASSANQPQHF
once | TRBJ2-5 | TRBV5-1 | NA | TGCGCCAGCAGCTTGGGGGCGGAGGAGACCCAGTACTTC | CASSLGAEETQYF
NA | TRBJ1-4 | TRBV7-9 | NA | TGTGCCAGCAGCTCCCGGGACACCTTAAATGAAAAACTGTTTTTT | CASSSRDTLNEKLFF
NA | TRBJ2-3 | TRBV5-1 | TRBD2 | TGCGCCAGCAAGGATAGACTAGCTATGACAGATACGCAGTATTTT | CASKDRLAMTDTQYF
NA | TRBJ2-7 | TRBV18 | TRBD1 | TGTGCCAGCTCACCGGGACAGCAGACCTACGAGCAGTACTTC | CASSPGQQTYEQYF
NA | TRBJ2-7 | TRBV9 | TRBD1 | TGTGCCAGCAGCGTCAGGGGGAGCTCCTACGAGCAGTACTTC | CASSVRGSSYEQYF
NA | TRBJ2-7 | TRBV6-6 | NA | TGTGCCAGCAGTTACTCAATGCGATGGGGGGACGAGCAGTACTTC | CASSYSMRWGDEQYF
once | TRBJ2-1 | TRBV15 | TRBD1 | TGTGCCACCTTCGCACGGAAGACAGGGTCGGATGAGCAGTTCTTC | CATFARKTGSDEQFF
NA | TRBJ2-6 | TRBV2 | NA | TGTGCCAGCAACGAACAGGGCTCTGGGGCCAACGTCCTGACTTTC | CASNEQGSGANVLTF
NA | TRBJ2-7 | TRBV7-2 | NA | TGTGCCAGCAGCCCTTTTGCAGCCTACGAGCAGTACTTC | CASSPFAAYEQYF
NA | TRBJ2-1 | TRBV18 | NA | TGTGCCAGCTCACCACCGGGGGCTTCGGAGCAGTTCTTC | CASSPPGASEQFF
NA | TRBJ1-1 | TRBV29-1 | NA | TGCAGCGTTGAAGCCCGCATGAACACTGAAGCTTTCTTT | CSVEARMNTEAFF
NA | TRBJ1-1 | TRBV4-1 | NA | TGCGCCAGCAGTTGGAACACTGAAGCTTTCTTT | CASSWNTEAFF
NA | TRBJ1-5 | TRBV27 | NA | TGTGCCAGCAGCCGAATACAGGGACGCCAGCCCCAGCATTTT | CASSRIQGRQPQHF
NA | TRBJ1-4 | TRBV6-1 | NA | TGTGCCAGCAGTGAAATTTGGGCAGGGAATAATGAAAAACTGTTTTTT | CASSEIWAGNNEKLFF
NA | TRBJ2-7 | TRBV5-4 | TRBD2 | TGTGCCAGCAGCCCGGGACTAGCGCGTTCCTACGAGCAGTACTTC | CASSPGLARSYEQYF
NA | TRBJ1-2 | TRBV9 | TRBD1 | TGTGCCAGCAGCGTGTTCGGGACAGGGGGAATGGATGGCTACACCTTC | CASSVFGTGGMDGYTF
NA | TRBJ1-2 | TRBV4-1 | NA | TGCGCCAGCAGCCAAGCCGAAGGCATAGGCTACACCTTC | CASSQAEGIGYTF
NA | TRBJ2-3 | TRBV5-1 | TRBD1 | TGCGCCAGCAGCGGGGGACAGCGCACAGATACGCAGTATTTT | CASSGGQRTDTQYF
NA | TRBJ2-6 | TRBV18 | NA | TGTGCCAGCTCACCACCGCACCCTGGCTCTGGGGCCAACGTCCTGACTTTC | CASSPPHPGSGANVLTF
NA | TRBJ2-2 | TRBV2 | TRBD2 | TGTGCCAGCAGAGTAGCGGGAGGAATCGGGGAGCTGTTTTTT | CASRVAGGIGELFF
NA | TRBJ2-7 | TRBV19 | TRBD1 | TGTGCCAGTAGTATTGGGACAGGGGGCACGGGCGAGCAGTACTTC | CASSIGTGGTGEQYF
NA | TRBJ2-3 | TRBV18 | TRBD1 | TGTGCCAGCTCACCCGGACAGGGTGGGACAGATACGCAGTATTTT | CASSPGQGGTDTQYF
NA | TRBJ2-5 | TRBV10-3 | TRBD2 | TGTGCCATCAGTGAGCCGACGACTAGCGGGAGGGAGACCCAGTACTTC | CAISEPTTSGRETQYF
NA | TRBJ2-3 | TRBV14 | NA | TGTGCCAGCAGCCCCCTATTTCCGGGAGCCTTCCCTCCAGATACGCAGTATTTT | CASSPLFPGAFPPDTQYF
NA | TRBJ1-2 | TRBV29-1 | NA | TGCAGCGTTGAACGCAGGGCTGGCTATGGCTACACCTTC | CSVERRAGYGYTF
NA | TRBJ2-1 | TRBV5-1 | NA | TGCGCCAGCAGCTTGGATGGCCGGGACACCAATGAGCAGTTCTTC | CASSLDGRDTNEQFF
NA | TRBJ2-7 | TRBV5-6 | NA | TGTGCCAGCAGCCCGTCAGGGGGGGGGACCTACGAGCAGTACTTC | CASSPSGGGTYEQYF
NA | TRBJ2-1 | TRBV9 | TRBD2 | TGTGCCAGCAGCGCCCCACTGGGACTAGCGGGATCCTACCGTTACAATGAGCAGTTCTTC | CASSAPLGLAGSYRYNEQFF
NA | TRBJ2-5 | TRBV18 | NA | TGTGCCAGCTCAACCCTGACAGAACAAGAGACCCAGTACTTC | CASSTLTEQETQYF
NA | TRBJ2-7 | TRBV6-5 | NA | TGTGCCAGCAGAGCTACAGGGAGTACCTACGAGCAGTACTTC | CASRATGSTYEQYF
NA | TRBJ2-1 | TRBV7-9 | NA | TGTGCCAGCAGCTTACTACGAGTGGGGTTTTACAATGAGCAGTTCTTC | CASSLLRVGFYNEQFF